The rows below give T cell receptor beta chains drawn from one sample of a study of tumor-infiltrating lymphocytes in primary liver carcinoma. Each CDR3 protein gets one entry after TCRdb re-called the multiplex PCR reads with MiXCR. The data contain roughly 55,000 distinct CDR3 sequences, just over 70% of them singletons. Sequenced: liver tumor tissue from sampling region 2. These TCRs come from a man aged 35 to 55 with primary liver carcinoma and hepatitis B virus infection. The CDR3 runs from the conserved cysteine through the conserved F or W. The D gene is left open where the match is weak. Clone size appears in some rows only: once, few, many, or a class for an expanded clone.

TRBV12-3/TRBV12-4,-,-,TRBJ2-7,TGTGCCAGCTCCCTCGGCGCGGCGCAGTACTTC,CASSLGAAQYF
TRBV4-2,-,-,TRBJ1-1,TGTCCCAGCAGCCCGGGAATTGAGGCTTTCTTT,CPSSPGIEAFF
TRBV19,-,-,TRBJ2-7,TGTGCCAGTAGTCCCCCCGGTTCCGCAGTCTACGAGCAGTACTTC,CASSPPGSAVYEQYF
TRBV12-3/TRBV12-4,few,TRBD1,TRBJ1-2,TGTGTCAGCAGCCTCGGACAGGAGGCAGACTATGGCTACACCTTC,CVSSLGQEADYGYTF
TRBV6-5,-,TRBD2,TRBJ2-1,TGTGCCAGCAGCCGATCGGGACTAGTTGGTGATCAGTTTTTC,CASSRSGLVGDQFF
TRBV11-2,many,TRBD1,TRBJ1-2,TGTGCCAGCAGCTTGGACAGGGGCTATGGCTACACCTTC,CASSLDRGYGYTF
TRBV28,-,-,TRBJ2-7,TGTGCCAGCATCCGGACATGGGGCTCCTACCAGTACTTC,CASIRTWGSYQYF
TRBV6-5,few,-,TRBJ1-5,TGTGCCAGCAGTCTCAAGGGGGGAAATCAGCCCCAGCATTTT,CASSLKGGNQPQHF
TRBV6-5,-,-,TRBJ2-6,TGTGCCAGCAGTTACCCTCAGTGTTTATCTGGGGCCAATGTCCTGACTTTC,CASSYPQCLSGANVLTF
TRBV29-1,-,-,TRBJ2-7,TGCAGGGTTTTAGGTGGTTCGGGATTAAGGAGCTCCTACGAGCAGTACTTC,CRVLGGSGLRSSYEQYF
TRBV12-3/TRBV12-4,-,TRBD1,TRBJ1-2,TGTGTCAGCAGTCGGACAGGGGACTATGGCTACACCTTT,CVSSRTGDYGYTF
TRBV10-3,-,TRBD2,TRBJ2-6,TGTGCCATCAGTGAGTGGAGGTGGACTAGCGGGAGAACTTTCTCTGTGGCCAACGTCCTGACTTTC,CAISEWRWTSGRTFSVANVLTF
TRBV6-5,-,-,TRBJ2-5,TGTGCCAACAGTTACGGAGGGATCCAGGAGACTCAGTACTTC,CANSYGGIQETQYF
TRBV12-3/TRBV12-4,-,-,TRBJ2-3,TGTGTCAGCAGTTTGAGGCTAAAGGGTACGCAGTATTTT,CVSSLRLKGTQYF
TRBV29-1,once,TRBD1,TRBJ2-7,TGCTGCGTTGTGTTGGGACAGGGGGCTTACGGGCAGTACTTC,CCVVLGQGAYGQYF
TRBV6-6,many,-,TRBJ2-2,TGTGCCAGCAGTACTCCCTCGGGAGCTAACACCGGGGAGCTGTTTTTT,CASSTPSGANTGELFF
TRBV10-3,-,-,TRBJ1-5,TGTGCCATCAGTGAGTCAATGGGGGACATTCAGCCCCAGCATTTT,CAISESMGDIQPQHF
TRBV29-1,-,-,TRBJ2-1,TGCAGCGCCGTGGGTCTGACGGGAGCTCCCAATGAGCAGTTCTTC,CSAVGLTGAPNEQFF
TRBV12-3/TRBV12-4,-,-,TRBJ1-4,TGTGCCAGCAGCCCCCGGGTGGGTAATGAAAATCTGTTTTTT,CASSPRVGNENLFF
TRBV5-1,-,-,TRBJ1-1,TGCGCCAGCAGTCCGGGGAACCTTAACACTGAAGCTCTCTTT,CASSPGNLNTEALF
TRBV11-2,-,-,TRBJ2-1,TGCGCCAGCAGCTTAGAGCTCCCAGCGAGAATGAATGAGCAGTTCTTC,CASSLELPARMNEQFF
TRBV11-2,-,-,TRBJ1-4,TGTGCCAGCAGCCCCTGGGGGGGAAAACTGTTTTTT,CASSPWGGKLFF
TRBV6-2/TRBV6-3,many,-,TRBJ2-1,TGTGCCAGCAGTTCCCCCCCTTTACGGTACAATGAGCAGTTCTTC,CASSSPPLRYNEQFF